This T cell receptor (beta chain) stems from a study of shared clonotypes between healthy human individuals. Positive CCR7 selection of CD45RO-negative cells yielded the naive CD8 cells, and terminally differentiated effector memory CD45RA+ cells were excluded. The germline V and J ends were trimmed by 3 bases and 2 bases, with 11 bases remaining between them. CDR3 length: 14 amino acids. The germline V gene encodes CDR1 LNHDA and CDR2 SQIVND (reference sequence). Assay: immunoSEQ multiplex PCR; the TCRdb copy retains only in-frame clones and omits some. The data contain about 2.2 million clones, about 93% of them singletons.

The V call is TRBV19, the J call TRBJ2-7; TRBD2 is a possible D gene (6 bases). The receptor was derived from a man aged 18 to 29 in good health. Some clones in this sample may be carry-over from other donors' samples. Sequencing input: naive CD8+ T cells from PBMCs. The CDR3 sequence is CASSMDYLTYEQYF. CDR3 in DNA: TGTGCCAGTAGTATGGACTACCTGACCTACGAGCAGTACTTC.